The rows below give T cell receptor beta chains drawn from one sample of a study of blood T cells in healthy people across ages. MiXCR was run by TCRdb on the 5' RACE reads, yielding one entry per CDR3 protein. This sample carries hundreds of thousands of distinct CDR3 sequences, around three fifths of them seen once, and the ten largest clones take roughly 25%. Material for sequencing was blood. The receptors come from a middle-aged man in good health. Each CDR3 is given with its conserved first and last residue. D genes are given only for firm matches. Only some rows state a clone size, as once, few, many or a class for expanded clones.

CDR3 protein: CATLGLAGPSSEQYF; CDR3 DNA: TGTGCCACCCTGGGACTAGCGGGGCCCTCGTCGGAGCAGTACTTC; CDR3 length: 15; J gene: TRBJ2-7; clone size: few; V gene: TRBV7-9; D gene: TRBD2
CDR3 protein: CASSGRGMDGYTF; CDR3 DNA: TGTGCCAGCAGTGGCAGGGGGATGGATGGCTACACCTTC; CDR3 length: 13; J gene: TRBJ1-2; clone size: .; V gene: TRBV6-6; D gene: TRBD1
CDR3 protein: CASSLTGTGHYEQFF; CDR3 DNA: TGTGCCAGCAGCCTGACCGGGACAGGGCACTATGAGCAGTTCTTC; CDR3 length: 15; J gene: TRBJ2-1; clone size: few; V gene: TRBV7-9; D gene: TRBD1
CDR3 protein: CSARSGGYEQYF; CDR3 DNA: TGCAGTGCTCGTAGCGGGGGGTACGAGCAGTACTTC; CDR3 length: 12; J gene: TRBJ2-7; clone size: many; V gene: TRBV20-1; D gene: TRBD2
CDR3 protein: CASSLNFVQGAAVGTDTQYF; CDR3 DNA: TGTGCCAGCAGCTTAAATTTTGTACAGGGGGCTGCAGTCGGCACAGATACGCAGTATTTT; CDR3 length: 20; J gene: TRBJ2-3; clone size: .; V gene: TRBV11-2; D gene: TRBD1
CDR3 protein: CASSPTGTTGANVLTF; CDR3 DNA: TGTGCCAGCAGCCCAACGGGGACAACTGGGGCCAACGTCCTGACTTTC; CDR3 length: 16; J gene: TRBJ2-6; clone size: .; V gene: TRBV3-1; D gene: .
CDR3 protein: CASSSSRDIANNEQYF; CDR3 DNA: TGTGCCAGCAGCTCTTCCAGGGACATTGCAAACAATGAGCAGTACTTC; CDR3 length: 16; J gene: TRBJ2-5; clone size: .; V gene: TRBV11-2; D gene: .
CDR3 protein: CASSRATGSQETQYF; CDR3 DNA: TGTGCCAGTAGCCGAGCCACCGGGAGCCAAGAGACCCAGTACTTC; CDR3 length: 15; J gene: TRBJ2-5; clone size: .; V gene: TRBV3-1; D gene: .
CDR3 protein: CASSPLTGPGGETQYF; CDR3 DNA: TGCGCCAGCAGCCCCCTAACGGGCCCGGGAGGGGAGACCCAGTACTTC; CDR3 length: 16; J gene: TRBJ2-5; clone size: .; V gene: TRBV5-1; D gene: TRBD2
CDR3 protein: CASSQDLSIYTDTQYF; CDR3 DNA: TGTGCCAGCAGCCAAGATTTGTCGATATACACAGATACGCAGTATTTT; CDR3 length: 16; J gene: TRBJ2-3; clone size: .; V gene: TRBV14; D gene: .
CDR3 protein: CASGLAGEETQYF; CDR3 DNA: TGTGCCAGCGGTCTAGCGGGAGAAGAGACCCAGTACTTC; CDR3 length: 13; J gene: TRBJ2-5; clone size: few; V gene: TRBV7-9; D gene: TRBD2
CDR3 protein: CASSISGTGRRETQYF; CDR3 DNA: TGTGCCAGCAGTATCTCCGGGACAGGGAGACGAGAGACCCAGTACTTC; CDR3 length: 16; J gene: TRBJ2-5; clone size: .; V gene: TRBV28; D gene: TRBD1
CDR3 protein: CSVGAAGTGELFF; CDR3 DNA: TGCAGCGTTGGGGCAGCAGGGACCGGGGAGCTGTTTTTT; CDR3 length: 13; J gene: TRBJ2-2; clone size: .; V gene: TRBV29-1; D gene: .
CDR3 protein: CASSRRDESTDTQYF; CDR3 DNA: TGCGCCAGCAGCCGAAGGGACGAAAGCACAGATACGCAGTATTTT; CDR3 length: 15; J gene: TRBJ2-3; clone size: .; V gene: TRBV5-1; D gene: .
CDR3 protein: CSARAGTYGYTF; CDR3 DNA: TGTAGTGCGCGAGCGGGGACCTATGGCTACACCTTC; CDR3 length: 12; J gene: TRBJ1-2; clone size: .; V gene: TRBV20-1; D gene: .
CDR3 protein: CASSAAGAGNQPQHF; CDR3 DNA: TGTGCCAGCAGCGCCGCAGGGGCGGGCAATCAGCCCCAGCATTTT; CDR3 length: 15; J gene: TRBJ1-5; clone size: .; V gene: TRBV9; D gene: .
CDR3 protein: CASSTGERQYF; CDR3 DNA: TGTGCCAGCAGCACGGGGGAAAGGCAGTATTTT; CDR3 length: 11; J gene: TRBJ2-3; clone size: few; V gene: TRBV7-2; D gene: .
CDR3 protein: CASSLLKGALAKNIQYF; CDR3 DNA: TGTGCCAGCAGCTTATTGAAGGGGGCTTTAGCCAAAAACATTCAGTACTTC; CDR3 length: 17; J gene: TRBJ2-4; clone size: few; V gene: TRBV7-2; D gene: TRBD1
CDR3 protein: CASSPKALGEKQETQYF; CDR3 DNA: TGCGCCAGCAGCCCCAAGGCCCTAGGGGAAAAACAAGAGACCCAGTACTTC; CDR3 length: 17; J gene: TRBJ2-5; clone size: .; V gene: TRBV4-3; D gene: .
CDR3 protein: CAIIGSGRAAEISNEQFF; CDR3 DNA: TGTGCCATAATCGGTAGCGGGAGGGCCGCGGAGATATCCAATGAGCAGTTCTTC; CDR3 length: 18; J gene: TRBJ2-1; clone size: once; V gene: TRBV15; D gene: TRBD2
CDR3 protein: CASSVASGHETQYF; CDR3 DNA: TGTGCCAGCAGCGTGGCTAGCGGGCACGAGACCCAGTACTTC; CDR3 length: 14; J gene: TRBJ2-5; clone size: .; V gene: TRBV9; D gene: TRBD2
CDR3 protein: CASSSSGQVGEKLFF; CDR3 DNA: TGTGCCAGCAGTTCGTCTGGACAGGTCGGCGAAAAACTGTTTTTT; CDR3 length: 15; J gene: TRBJ1-4; clone size: .; V gene: TRBV28; D gene: TRBD1
CDR3 protein: CASRDRGRGEQYF; CDR3 DNA: TGTGCCAGCAGGGACAGGGGGCGAGGCGAGCAGTACTTC; CDR3 length: 13; J gene: TRBJ2-7; clone size: .; V gene: TRBV6-5; D gene: TRBD1
CDR3 protein: CASSRDRPRNRAYEQYF; CDR3 DNA: TGTGCCAGCAGTCGAGATCGACCCAGGAATCGAGCCTACGAGCAGTACTTT; CDR3 length: 17; J gene: TRBJ2-7; clone size: .; V gene: TRBV6-1; D gene: .
CDR3 protein: CASSLLTFSGNNEQYF; CDR3 DNA: TGTGCCAGCAGCCTACTAACGTTTAGCGGTAACAATGAGCAGTACTTC; CDR3 length: 16; J gene: TRBJ2-7; clone size: .; V gene: TRBV7-2; D gene: .
CDR3 protein: CASTSRRGLASYEQYF; CDR3 DNA: TGTGCCAGCACCTCCCGACGGGGACTAGCGTCCTACGAGCAGTACTTC; CDR3 length: 16; J gene: TRBJ2-7; clone size: .; V gene: TRBV7-2; D gene: TRBD2
CDR3 protein: CASSVGLASYNEQFF; CDR3 DNA: TGCGCCAGCAGCGTGGGACTAGCGAGCTACAATGAGCAGTTCTTC; CDR3 length: 15; J gene: TRBJ2-1; clone size: .; V gene: TRBV5-1; D gene: TRBD2
CDR3 protein: CASSQDAVTQYF; CDR3 DNA: TGCGCCAGCAGCCAAGACGCGGTTACGCAGTATTTT; CDR3 length: 12; J gene: TRBJ2-3; clone size: .; V gene: TRBV4-3; D gene: .
CDR3 protein: CASSYPTRGLNTEAFF; CDR3 DNA: TGTGCCAGCAGTTATCCTACGAGGGGACTGAACACTGAAGCTTTCTTT; CDR3 length: 16; J gene: TRBJ1-1; clone size: .; V gene: TRBV6-2/TRBV6-3; D gene: .
CDR3 protein: CASSEGIQGAGGYTF; CDR3 DNA: TGTGCCAGCAGTGAAGGAATCCAGGGGGCGGGTGGCTACACCTTC; CDR3 length: 15; J gene: TRBJ1-2; clone size: once; V gene: TRBV2; D gene: TRBD1
CDR3 protein: CASSRWTTSGANVLTF; CDR3 DNA: TGTGCCAGCAGTCGATGGACGACCTCTGGGGCCAACGTCCTGACTTTC; CDR3 length: 16; J gene: TRBJ2-6; clone size: .; V gene: TRBV27; D gene: .
CDR3 protein: CSVGTGGDSPLHF; CDR3 DNA: TGCAGCGTTGGGACCGGAGGGGATTCACCCCTCCACTTT; CDR3 length: 13; J gene: TRBJ1-6; clone size: .; V gene: TRBV29-1; D gene: .
CDR3 protein: CASSPGRGWETQYF; CDR3 DNA: TGTGCCAGCAGCCCCGGGAGGGGATGGGAGACCCAGTACTTC; CDR3 length: 14; J gene: TRBJ2-5; clone size: .; V gene: TRBV7-2; D gene: TRBD2
CDR3 protein: CASSPREGAPTDTQYF; CDR3 DNA: TGTGCCAGCAGCCCCCGGGAAGGGGCCCCCACAGATACGCAGTATTTT; CDR3 length: 16; J gene: TRBJ2-3; clone size: .; V gene: TRBV7-9; D gene: .
CDR3 protein: CASSQEKGIAYEQYF; CDR3 DNA: TGCGCCAGCAGCCAAGAAAAGGGTATCGCCTACGAGCAGTACTTC; CDR3 length: 15; J gene: TRBJ2-7; clone size: few; V gene: TRBV4-1; D gene: .
CDR3 protein: CASSPTNRDEKLFF; CDR3 DNA: TGTGCCAGCAGTCCCACAAATCGGGATGAAAAACTGTTTTTT; CDR3 length: 14; J gene: TRBJ1-4; clone size: .; V gene: TRBV28; D gene: .
CDR3 protein: CASSKDSQETQYF; CDR3 DNA: TGTGCCAGCAGCAAGGACTCGCAAGAGACCCAGTACTTC; CDR3 length: 13; J gene: TRBJ2-5; clone size: few; V gene: TRBV5-6; D gene: .
CDR3 protein: CASSLEAGRANVLTF; CDR3 DNA: TGTGCCAGCAGCTTAGAGGCAGGGAGAGCCAACGTCCTGACTTTC; CDR3 length: 15; J gene: TRBJ2-6; clone size: .; V gene: TRBV7-2; D gene: .
CDR3 protein: CSARDRRGPLDEQYF; CDR3 DNA: TGCAGTGCTAGAGATCGCAGGGGCCCCCTGGACGAGCAGTACTTC; CDR3 length: 15; J gene: TRBJ2-7; clone size: .; V gene: TRBV20-1; D gene: .
CDR3 protein: CASRDPPLGSRYDEQFF; CDR3 DNA: TGTGCCAGCAGGGACCCCCCACTAGGGTCTAGATACGATGAGCAGTTCTTC; CDR3 length: 17; J gene: TRBJ2-1; clone size: .; V gene: TRBV28; D gene: .
CDR3 protein: CASKVGGLDGYTF; CDR3 DNA: TGTGCCAGCAAGGTTGGAGGACTGGATGGCTACACCTTC; CDR3 length: 13; J gene: TRBJ1-2; clone size: .; V gene: TRBV27; D gene: .
CDR3 protein: CASSQSGSSSDTQYF; CDR3 DNA: TGTGCCAGCAGTCAAAGCGGGAGTTCATCAGATACGCAGTATTTT; CDR3 length: 15; J gene: TRBJ2-3; clone size: .; V gene: TRBV28; D gene: TRBD2
CDR3 protein: CASSTGAGLNTGELFF; CDR3 DNA: TGTGCCAGCAGTACGGGGGCTGGACTTAACACCGGGGAGCTGTTTTTT; CDR3 length: 16; J gene: TRBJ2-2; clone size: once; V gene: TRBV27; D gene: .
CDR3 protein: CATSDRRHSSTDTQYF; CDR3 DNA: TGTGCCACCAGTGACCGGCGACACTCAAGCACAGATACGCAGTATTTT; CDR3 length: 16; J gene: TRBJ2-3; clone size: .; V gene: TRBV24-1; D gene: .
CDR3 protein: CASSWRTGHNEQFF; CDR3 DNA: TGCGCCAGCAGCTGGAGGACAGGTCACAATGAGCAGTTCTTC; CDR3 length: 14; J gene: TRBJ2-1; clone size: .; V gene: TRBV5-1; D gene: TRBD1
CDR3 protein: CASSVTSPGELFF; CDR3 DNA: TGTGCCAGCAGCGTTACCAGCCCCGGGGAGCTGTTTTTT; CDR3 length: 13; J gene: TRBJ2-2; clone size: .; V gene: TRBV9; D gene: .
CDR3 protein: CSVELGQTTYEQYF; CDR3 DNA: TGCAGCGTTGAACTTGGGCAGACGACCTACGAGCAGTACTTC; CDR3 length: 14; J gene: TRBJ2-7; clone size: .; V gene: TRBV29-1; D gene: .
CDR3 protein: CASSLVVAGAGELFF; CDR3 DNA: TGTGCCAGCAGCTTAGTTGTTGCGGGAGCCGGGGAGCTGTTTTTT; CDR3 length: 15; J gene: TRBJ2-2; clone size: .; V gene: TRBV7-2; D gene: TRBD2
CDR3 protein: CASSLAISNSGHNYNEQFF; CDR3 DNA: TGTGCCAGCAGCTTAGCTATCAGTAATAGCGGACATAACTACAATGAGCAGTTCTTC; CDR3 length: 19; J gene: TRBJ2-1; clone size: .; V gene: TRBV7-6; D gene: .
CDR3 protein: CASSRYRPQHF; CDR3 DNA: TGTGCCAGCAGCAGGTACCGGCCCCAGCATTTT; CDR3 length: 11; J gene: TRBJ1-5; clone size: .; V gene: TRBV12-1; D gene: .
CDR3 protein: CASSLPSGGRRETQYF; CDR3 DNA: TGTGCCAGCAGCTTACCGTCAGGGGGCCGTCGGGAGACCCAGTACTTC; CDR3 length: 16; J gene: TRBJ2-5; clone size: .; V gene: TRBV11-2; D gene: TRBD1
CDR3 protein: CASSLGAGRETQYF; CDR3 DNA: TGCGCCAGCAGCTTAGGTGCGGGGAGAGAGACCCAGTACTTC; CDR3 length: 14; J gene: TRBJ2-5; clone size: few; V gene: TRBV5-1; D gene: .
CDR3 protein: CSVREPGELFF; CDR3 DNA: TGCAGCGTAAGGGAGCCCGGGGAGCTGTTTTTT; CDR3 length: 11; J gene: TRBJ2-2; clone size: .; V gene: TRBV29-1; D gene: .
CDR3 protein: CASSSTPGTGDGYTF; CDR3 DNA: TGTGCCAGCAGCTCCACACCCGGGACAGGGGACGGCTACACCTTC; CDR3 length: 15; J gene: TRBJ1-2; clone size: .; V gene: TRBV7-2; D gene: TRBD1